These 11 T cell receptor beta chains were all obtained from the same sample, sequenced in a study of T cell responses to AZD1222 COVID-19 vaccine. Libraries were prepared by immunoSEQ multiplex PCR; TCRdb keeps only in-frame clonotypes and omits some of them. The table has around 100,000 clones, 90% to 95% seen once; the top ten hold roughly 44%. This specimen was peripheral blood, taken on day 0 of AZD1222 vaccination. These receptors were collected from an adult in good health.

The chain employs TRBV3-1 (or the pseudogene TRBV3-2) and TRBJ1-3, with a weak D call TRBD1 (5 bases). V lost 1 base and J 7 bases, leaving 14 bases between the germline ends. CDR3 length equals 15 residues. CDR1 LGHDT and CDR2 YNNKEL come from the germline V gene (reference sequence). The CDR3 nucleotides are TGTGCCAGCAGCCAAGCCGGCAGGGTCGCGAACACCATATATTTT. Its protein product is CASSQAGRVANTIYF.

This clone occurred a few times. The V gene is TRBV7-6, the J gene TRBJ2-7; tentative D call: TRBD1 (6 bases). CDR1 is SGHVS and CDR2 is FNYEAQ in the germline V gene. Between the trimmed V and J ends, which lost 4 bases and 5 bases, there was a span of 18 bases. This CDR3 is built from 15 residues. The CDR3 region has the DNA TGTGCCAGCAGCTACGGGTTGGGCAGGGACAACGAGCAGTACTTC. Translating gives CASSYGLGRDNEQYF.

The gene calls are TRBV4-2 and TRBJ1-4; D might be TRBD1 (6 bases). CDR1 LGHNA and CDR2 YNFKEQ come from the germline V gene. V was trimmed by 4 bases and J by 7 bases, leaving 13 bases between them. The CDR3 covers 14 residues. CDR3 nucleotide sequence: TGTGCCAGCAGCCGCGGGGGGGCGGGTGAAAAACTGTTTTTT. It translates to CASSRGGAGEKLFF.

The chain has TRBV28 and TRBJ1-5; weak D call: TRBD1 (5 bases). Germline CDR1 reads MDHEN; CDR2 reads SYDVKM. The CDR3 is 13 amino acids. Trimming cost V 6 bases and J 2 bases, with 8 bases left between them. In DNA, the CDR3 is TGTGCCAGCAGGCAGGGAGGCAATCAGCCCCAGCATTTT. Amino acids: CASRQGGNQPQHF.

J is TRBJ2-5 and V is TRBV5-1; no clear D. The germline CDR1 and CDR2 sequences are SGHRS and YFSETQ. Trimming removed 1 base from V and 5 bases from J, with 6 bases in between. CDR3 length: 12 amino acids. The CDR3 reads CASSLQRETQYF. CDR3 sequence (DNA): TGCGCCAGCAGCTTGCAACGCGAGACCCAGTACTTC.

This chain joins TRBV12-5 and TRBJ1-1; D is possibly TRBD1 (5 bases). Germline loops: CDR1 LGHNT, CDR2 FRNRAP. The CDR3 loop spans 17 amino acids. V dropped 5 bases and J dropped 0 bases, with 19 bases sitting between them. The DNA for the CDR3 is TGTGCTAGTGGTGGAGGAGGGGACGGAACCCTGAACACTGAAGCTTTCTTT. Translating it yields CASGGGGDGTLNTEAFF.

This chain joins TRBV27 and TRBJ1-1, with a tentative D call TRBD1 (5 bases). Trimming shortened V by 6 bases and J by 7 bases, and 21 bases separated the two germline ends. Germline V gene sequence: CDR1 MNHEY, CDR2 SMNVEV (reference sequence). This CDR3 is built from 15 residues. The CDR3: CASRGVGDLVLEAFF. CDR3 DNA sequence: TGTGCCAGCAGGGGGGTGGGGGACTTGGTACTTGAAGCTTTCTTT.

The genes are TRBV27 and TRBJ1-6, with D possibly being TRBD1 (6 bases). Trimming stripped 5 bases from V and 10 bases from J, with 18 bases between. Germline CDR1 and CDR2: MNHEY and SMNVEV (reference sequence). The CDR3 runs to 15 residues. The CDR3 bases are TGTGCCAGCAGTCCCTCAGCGCAGGGGATGTCACCCCTCCACTTT. Amino acids: CASSPSAQGMSPLHF.

The chain carries TRBV2 and TRBJ2-2; a possible D gene is TRBD1 (5 bases). Germline V gives CDR1 SNHLY, CDR2 FYNNEI. The V gene lost 11 bases and the J gene lost 7 bases, with 20 bases spanning the gap. This CDR3 comprises 14 residues. This chain's CDR3 is CAGFRALDGGELFF. CDR3 in DNA: TGTGCCGGCTTCAGGGCTTTAGACGGCGGGGAGCTGTTTTTT.

The J gene is TRBJ1-3, the V gene TRBV7-9; possibly TRBD1 for D (6 bases). The CDR3 runs to 16 residues. The germline CDR1 and CDR2 sequences are SEHNR and FQNEAQ (reference sequence). V lost 3 bases and J lost 0, with 12 bases in between. CDR3 residues: CASSLTGQVSGNTIYF. DNA for the CDR3: TGTGCCAGCAGCTTGACGGGACAAGTCTCTGGAAACACCATATATTTT. The whole variable domain, remainder taken from reference TRBV7-9 and TRBJ1-3, is DTGVSQNPRHKITKRGQNVTFRCDPISEHNRLYWYRQTLGQGPEFLTYFQNEAQLEKSRLLSDRFSAERPKGSFSTLEIQRTEQGDSAMYLCASSLTGQVSGNTIYFGEGSWLTVV.

The chain couples TRBV27 to TRBJ2-7; D possibly corresponds to TRBD1 (6 bases). Trimming removed 0 bases from V and 5 bases from J, with 14 bases in between. CDR3 length equals 15 residues. Germline V CDR1 and CDR2: MNHEY, SMNVEV (reference sequence). The CDR3 spells CASSLSIQGRDEQYF. DNA for the CDR3: TGTGCCAGCAGTTTATCGATACAGGGACGGGACGAGCAGTACTTC.